These T cell receptor beta chains were read from a single sample in a study of blood T cell repertoires in COVID-19. The protocol was immunoSEQ multiplex PCR, while the TCRdb copy is restricted to in-frame clones and leaves out a portion. The sample shows some 170,000 clones, about 85% of them seen only once. The sample was PBMCs or T cells enriched from blood (not recorded which). These receptors originate from a man aged 35 to 55 who had recovered from COVID-19. Both conserved end residues are part of each CDR3.

cdr3_aa	v_call	j_call
CASSQDWGGSASPLHF	TRBV3-1/TRBV3-2	TRBJ1-6
CASSYSKTLRYGYTF	TRBV6-5	TRBJ1-2
CSVEGATEAFF	TRBV29-1	TRBJ1-1
CASSTEARDEQYF	TRBV9	TRBJ2-7
CASSEPQGRYTEAFF	TRBV11-3	TRBJ1-1
CASSQVGAGTYTDTQYF	TRBV4-2	TRBJ2-3
CASSQRQGSNEQFF	TRBV4-2	TRBJ2-1
CASSAEGAGLYGYTF	TRBV2	TRBJ1-2
CASSKTQGAESCF	TRBV19	TRBJ2-7
CAWSVTGSGNTIYF	TRBV30	TRBJ1-3
CASRPNRENTEAFF	TRBV6-5	TRBJ1-1
CASSYSSRRNTDTQYF	TRBV6-2/TRBV6-3	TRBJ2-3
CASSRIVQGAEGYTF	TRBV11-2	TRBJ1-2